Reported below is one TCR beta chain. The antigen remains unidentified. The record originates from a study of cytomegalovirus exposure and HLA in healthy donors. General observations from the study: The investigators catalogued 164 TCR beta chains as cytomegalovirus-associated.

The CDR3 totals 13 residues. CDR1 is ENHRY and CDR2 is SYGVKD in the germline V gene. V gave up 0 bases and J gave up 12 bases, with 12 bases separating them. Using immunoSEQ multiplex PCR, the repertoire was profiled, and TCRdb retains in-frame clones only, with some absent. Of about 64,000 clones listed, about 89% are singletons. This TCR came from a woman aged 18 to 35 in good health and CMV-seronegative. Sequenced: PBMCs. The V gene is TRBV10-3, the J gene TRBJ2-1, with a weak D call TRBD1 (5 bases). CDR3 sequence (DNA): TGTGCCATCAGTGAGTCCAGGGATCCGGCGCAGTTCTTC. Translation: CAISESRDPAQFF.